A single sample gave rise to the 13 T cell receptor beta chains below, sequenced in a study of PD-1 blockade in classical Hodgkin lymphoma. TCRdb keeps only in-frame clones here, not all; method: immunoSEQ multiplex PCR. The sample consists of over 85,000 clones, 75% to 95% of them appearing once. Time point in this sample: cycle 4 day 1 (C4D1), after around six weeks of nivolumab. Brentuximab vedotin exposure varied, and every patient relapsed after autologous stem cell transplantation. The specimen comprised peripheral blood mononuclear cells (PBMCs), sampled before the fourth cycle of nivolumab. These receptors were collected from a human donor with classical Hodgkin lymphoma.

This clone was detected only once. The genes are TRBV5-1 and TRBJ1-4; D unclear. Trimming took off 0 bases at V and 6 bases at J, with 15 bases between the two ends. Germline CDR1 is SGHRS and CDR2 is YFSETQ. CDR3 length: 16 residues. The CDR3 nucleotides read TGCGCCAGCAGCTTGGGGGATGTGGGTCAGGATGAAAAACTGTTTTTT. As protein: CASSLGDVGQDEKLFF.

The chain uses TRBV9 and TRBJ2-1; possibly TRBD1 for D (7 bases). From germline, CDR1 is SGDLS and CDR2 YYNGEE. The CDR3 runs 18 residues. The V end lost 3 bases, the J end lost 6 bases, and 25 bases lay between the germline ends. This CDR3 is CASSASLLGGGGSNEQFF. As DNA, the CDR3 is TGTGCCAGCAGCGCATCACTCCTTGGAGGGGGCGGAAGCAATGAGCAGTTCTTC. Combining the CDR3 with reference TRBV9 and TRBJ2-1 gives the whole variable domain DSGVTQTPKHLITATGQRVTLRCSPRSGDLSVYWYQQSLDQGLQFLIQYYNGEERAKGNILERFSAQQFPDLHSELNLSSLELGDSALYFCASSASLLGGGGSNEQFFGPGTRLTVL.

In its sample, this clone was seen a few times. The genes are TRBV28 and TRBJ1-1; no clear D. There are 15 residues in the CDR3. Trimming took 3 bases from V and 1 from J, leaving 12 bases between them. CDR1 is MDHEN and CDR2 is SYDVKM in the germline V gene. Written as DNA, the CDR3 is TGTGCCAGCAGTTTGCTGGCGTGGCCGAACACTGAAGCTTTCTTT. Protein product: CASSLLAWPNTEAFF.

The V and J genes are TRBV10-1 and TRBJ2-7; 10 nucleotides align to TRBD1. The CDR3 contains 13 residues. The V gene's germline CDR1 is WNHNN and CDR2 SYGVQD (reference sequence). V lost 5 bases, J lost 3 bases, and 1 base stayed unmatched. This CDR3 reads CASSRTGGYEQYF. CDR3 coding DNA: TGCGCCAGCAGTAGGACAGGGGGCTACGAGCAGTACTTC.

V is TRBV11-3 and J is TRBJ2-7; 8 bases fit TRBD1. The length of the CDR3 is 13 residues. Germline V gives CDR1 SGHNT, CDR2 YENEEA. J lost 7 bases, V lost 5 bases, and 7 bases had no gene match. The CDR3 here is CASSRDRGGEQYF. For the CDR3, the DNA is TGTGCCAGCAGCCGCGACAGGGGCGGTGAGCAGTACTTC.

CDR3 region: CASSSTGSNQPQHF. CDR3 nucleotides: TGTGCCAGCAGTTCGACCGGGTCCAATCAGCCCCAGCATTTT. The chain has TRBV6-5 and TRBJ1-5; D remains ambiguous. Germline V gives CDR1 MNHEY, CDR2 SVGAGI. This CDR3 comprises 14 residues. Trimming removed 4 bases from V and 3 bases from J, with 10 bases in between.

V gene TRBV11-2 combines with J gene TRBJ2-1; 7 bases are a match to TRBD1. Germline trimming cut 4 bases from V and 5 bases from J; bases unmatched to any gene: 14. This CDR3 has 17 residues. Germline V gene data show CDR1 as SGHAT and CDR2 as FQNNGV. Here the CDR3 DNA reads TGTGCCAGCAGCTCACCGACAAGACAGGGTCGAAACAATGAGCAGTTCTTC. Encoded protein: CASSSPTRQGRNNEQFF.

The J gene is TRBJ2-3, the V gene TRBV18, with a possible D match to TRBD2 (6 bases). CDR1 KGHSH and CDR2 LQKENI come from the germline V gene. Trimming cost V 3 bases and J 0 bases, with 7 bases left between them. This CDR3 is built from 14 residues. The CDR3 bases are TGTGCCAGCTCACCGGGACTCAGCACAGATACGCAGTATTTT. Protein: CASSPGLSTDTQYF.

Here the CDR3 DNA reads TGTGCCAGCAGCTTATTGGTCCTAGCGGGGGGGCCGGGGCCAGATACGCAGTATTTT. This encodes CASSLLVLAGGPGPDTQYF. The chain couples TRBV7-9 to TRBJ2-3; 12 bases line up with TRBD2. The CDR3 contains 19 residues. Germline V gene lookup returns CDR1 SEHNR and CDR2 FQNEAQ (reference sequence). The V segment lost 2 bases and the J segment 4 bases; nucleotides outside the gene matches: 13.

The V gene is TRBV30, the J gene TRBJ1-1; TRBD1 matches at 7 bases. The germline V gene encodes CDR1 GTSNPN and CDR2 SVGIG (reference sequence). The length of the CDR3 is 14 residues. V lost 3 bases and J lost 2; bases outside the gene matches: 6. This CDR3 reads CAWSATGSNTEAFF. DNA of the CDR3: TGTGCCTGGAGCGCGACAGGGTCTAACACTGAAGCTTTCTTT.

The genes are TRBV4-2 and TRBJ2-3, with D possibly being TRBD2 (6 bases). The CDR3 covers 14 residues. Trimming took off 3 bases at V and 2 bases at J, with 9 bases between the two ends. Germline V CDR1 and CDR2: LGHNA, YNFKEQ. This CDR3 is CASSHGGSTDTQYF. CDR3 nucleotides: TGTGCCAGCAGCCACGGGGGATCCACAGATACGCAGTATTTT.

Here the CDR3 reads CASSWGQEVGGYTF. The DNA for the CDR3 is TGTGCCAGCAGCTGGGGACAGGAGGTTGGAGGCTACACCTTC. The genes are TRBV6-1 and TRBJ1-2; 8 bases are shared with TRBD1. Germline CDR1 reads MNHNS; CDR2 reads SASEGT. The CDR3 is 14 amino acids. V dropped 6 bases and J dropped 8; count of bases not matched to a gene: 11.

The V and J genes are TRBV9 and TRBJ2-5; 7 positions match TRBD2. In germline, CDR1 is SGDLS, CDR2 YYNGEE. The CDR3 totals 14 residues. After removal of 2 bases from V and 5 bases from J, the junction contained 6 bases not matched to a gene. The DNA for the CDR3 is TGTGCCAGCAGCGTGACTAGCTTAGGGGAGACCCAGTACTTC. It translates to CASSVTSLGETQYF.